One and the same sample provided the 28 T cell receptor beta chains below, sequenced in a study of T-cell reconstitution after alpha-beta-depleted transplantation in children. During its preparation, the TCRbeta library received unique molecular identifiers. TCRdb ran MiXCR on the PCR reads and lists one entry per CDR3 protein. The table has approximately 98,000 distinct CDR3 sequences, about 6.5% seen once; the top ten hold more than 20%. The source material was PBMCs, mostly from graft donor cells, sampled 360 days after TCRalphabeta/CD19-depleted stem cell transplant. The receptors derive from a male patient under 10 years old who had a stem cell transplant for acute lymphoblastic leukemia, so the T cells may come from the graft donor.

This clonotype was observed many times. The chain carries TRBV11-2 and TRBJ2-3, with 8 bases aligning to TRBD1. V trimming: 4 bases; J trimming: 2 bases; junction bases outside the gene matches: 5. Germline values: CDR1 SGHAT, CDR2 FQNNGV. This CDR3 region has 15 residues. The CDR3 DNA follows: TGTGCCAGCAGCTCGGGGACAGGAAACACAGATACGCAGTATTTT. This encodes CASSSGTGNTDTQYF.

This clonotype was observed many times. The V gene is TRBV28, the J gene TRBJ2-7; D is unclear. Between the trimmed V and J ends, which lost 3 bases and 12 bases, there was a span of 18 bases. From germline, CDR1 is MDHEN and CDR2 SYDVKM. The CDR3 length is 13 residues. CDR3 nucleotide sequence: TGTGCCAGCAGTTTTGCCGTTTTGGCTAAGCCGTACTTC. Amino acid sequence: CASSFAVLAKPYF.

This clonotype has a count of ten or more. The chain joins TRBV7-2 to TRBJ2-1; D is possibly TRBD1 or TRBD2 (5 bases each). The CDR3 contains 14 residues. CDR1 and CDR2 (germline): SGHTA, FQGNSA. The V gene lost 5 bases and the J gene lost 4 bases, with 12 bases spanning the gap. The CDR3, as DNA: TGTGCCAGCAGCCTGGTCAGGGAGTACAATGAGCAGTTCTTC. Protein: CASSLVREYNEQFF.

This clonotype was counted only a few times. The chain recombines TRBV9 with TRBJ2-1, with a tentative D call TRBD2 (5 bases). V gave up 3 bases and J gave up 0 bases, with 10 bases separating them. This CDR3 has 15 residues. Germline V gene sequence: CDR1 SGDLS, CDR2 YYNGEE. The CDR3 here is CASSATGSSYNEQFF. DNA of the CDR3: TGTGCCAGCAGCGCCACTGGGAGCTCCTACAATGAGCAGTTCTTC.

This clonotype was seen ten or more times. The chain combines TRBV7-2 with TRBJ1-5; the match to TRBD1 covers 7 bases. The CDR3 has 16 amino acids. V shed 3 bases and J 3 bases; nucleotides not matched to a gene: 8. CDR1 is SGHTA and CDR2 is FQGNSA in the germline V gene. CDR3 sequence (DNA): TGTGCCAGCAGCTTGGCCGGGACAGCTTACAATCAGCCCCAGCATTTT. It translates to CASSLAGTAYNQPQHF.

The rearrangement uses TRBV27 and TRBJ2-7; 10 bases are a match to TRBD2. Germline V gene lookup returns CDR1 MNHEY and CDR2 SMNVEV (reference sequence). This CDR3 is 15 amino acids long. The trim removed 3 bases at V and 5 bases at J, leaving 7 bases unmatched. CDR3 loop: CASSFASGSAHEQYF. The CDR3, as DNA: TGTGCCAGCAGTTTTGCTAGCGGGAGCGCCCACGAGCAGTACTTC.

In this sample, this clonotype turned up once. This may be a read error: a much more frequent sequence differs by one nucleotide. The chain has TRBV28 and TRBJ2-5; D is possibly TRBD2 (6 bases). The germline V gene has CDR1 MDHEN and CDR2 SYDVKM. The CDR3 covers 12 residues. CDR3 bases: TGTGCCAGCAGTGGCATCCGGGAGACCCCGTACTTC. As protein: CASSGIRETPYF.

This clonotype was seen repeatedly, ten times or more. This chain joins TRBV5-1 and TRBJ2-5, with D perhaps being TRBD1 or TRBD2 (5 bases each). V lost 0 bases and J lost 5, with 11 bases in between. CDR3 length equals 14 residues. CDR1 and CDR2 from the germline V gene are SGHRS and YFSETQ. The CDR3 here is CASSLEWGRETQYF. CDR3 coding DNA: TGCGCCAGCAGCTTGGAGTGGGGACGTGAGACCCAGTACTTC.

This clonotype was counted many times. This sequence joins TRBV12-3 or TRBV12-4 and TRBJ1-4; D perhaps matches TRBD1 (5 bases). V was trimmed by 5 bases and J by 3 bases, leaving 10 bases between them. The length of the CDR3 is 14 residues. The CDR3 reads CASSLDMANEKLFF. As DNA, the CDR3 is TGTGCCAGCAGTCTGGACATGGCTAATGAAAAACTGTTTTTT.

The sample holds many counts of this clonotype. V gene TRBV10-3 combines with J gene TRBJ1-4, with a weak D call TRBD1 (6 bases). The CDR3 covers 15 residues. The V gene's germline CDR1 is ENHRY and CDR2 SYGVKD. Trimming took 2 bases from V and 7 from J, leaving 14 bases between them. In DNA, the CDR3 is TGTGCCATCAGTGAGACGACAGGTCAGAGTGAAAAACTGTTTTTT. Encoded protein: CAISETTGQSEKLFF.

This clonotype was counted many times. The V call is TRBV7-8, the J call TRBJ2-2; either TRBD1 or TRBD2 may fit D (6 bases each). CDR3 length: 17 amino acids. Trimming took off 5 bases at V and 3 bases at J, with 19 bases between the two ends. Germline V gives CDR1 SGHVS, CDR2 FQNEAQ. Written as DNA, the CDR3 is TGTGCCAGCAGCCTACCCGATGGGGGGCTGGACACCGGGGAGCTGTTTTTT. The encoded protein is CASSLPDGGLDTGELFF.

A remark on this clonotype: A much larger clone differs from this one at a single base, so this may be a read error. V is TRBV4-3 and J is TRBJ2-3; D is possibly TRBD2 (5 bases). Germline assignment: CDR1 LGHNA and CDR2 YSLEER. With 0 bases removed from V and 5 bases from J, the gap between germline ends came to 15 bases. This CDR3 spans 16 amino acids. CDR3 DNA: TGCGCCAGCAGCCAAGATAGGGCAGGACTCAAAGATACGCAGTATTTT. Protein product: CASSQDRAGLKDTQYF.

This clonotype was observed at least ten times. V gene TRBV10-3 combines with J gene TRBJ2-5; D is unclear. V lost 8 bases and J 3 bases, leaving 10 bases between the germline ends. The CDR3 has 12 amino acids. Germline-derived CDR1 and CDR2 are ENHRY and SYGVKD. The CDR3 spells CAISEGKETQYF. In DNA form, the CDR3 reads TGTGCCATCTCGGAAGGGAAAGAGACCCAGTACTTC.

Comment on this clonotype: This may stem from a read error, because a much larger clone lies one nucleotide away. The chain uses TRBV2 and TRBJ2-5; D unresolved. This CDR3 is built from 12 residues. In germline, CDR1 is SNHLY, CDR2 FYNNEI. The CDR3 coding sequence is TGTACCAGCAGTGAAGCGCTTGGGCAGAACAACTTC. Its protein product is CTSSEALGQNNF.

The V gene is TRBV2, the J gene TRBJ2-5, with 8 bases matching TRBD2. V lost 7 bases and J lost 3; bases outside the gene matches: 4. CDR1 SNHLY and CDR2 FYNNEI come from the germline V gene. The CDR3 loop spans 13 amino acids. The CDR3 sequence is CASTPGLEETQYF. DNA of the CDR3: TGTGCCAGCACCCCGGGACTAGAAGAGACCCAGTACTTC.

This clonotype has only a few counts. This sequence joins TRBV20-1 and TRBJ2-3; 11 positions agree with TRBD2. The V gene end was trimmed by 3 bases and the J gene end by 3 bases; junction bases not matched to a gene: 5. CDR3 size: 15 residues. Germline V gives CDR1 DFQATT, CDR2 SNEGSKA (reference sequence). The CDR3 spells CSASILAGGTDTQYF. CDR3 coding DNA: TGCAGTGCTAGTATTCTAGCGGGAGGAACAGATACGCAGTATTTT.

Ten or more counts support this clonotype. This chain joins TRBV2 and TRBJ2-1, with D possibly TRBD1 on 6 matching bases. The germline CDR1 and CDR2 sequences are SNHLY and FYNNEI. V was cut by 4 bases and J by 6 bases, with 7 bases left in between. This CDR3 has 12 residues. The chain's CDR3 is CASSGGGNEQFF. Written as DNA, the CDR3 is TGTGCCAGCAGTGGAGGGGGCAATGAGCAGTTCTTC.

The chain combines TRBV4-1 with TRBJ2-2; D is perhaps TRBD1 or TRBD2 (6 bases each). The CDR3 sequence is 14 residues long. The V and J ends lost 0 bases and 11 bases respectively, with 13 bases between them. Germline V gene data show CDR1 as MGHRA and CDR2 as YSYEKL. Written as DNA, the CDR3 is TGCGCCAGCAGCCAAGAGAGGGGGGCCCTTGAGCTGTTTTTT. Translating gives CASSQERGALELFF.

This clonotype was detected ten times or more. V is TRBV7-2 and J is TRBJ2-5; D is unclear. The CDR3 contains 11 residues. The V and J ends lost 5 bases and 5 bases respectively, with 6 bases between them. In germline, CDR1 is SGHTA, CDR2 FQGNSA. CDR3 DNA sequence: TGTGCCAGCAGCCCCCGGGAGACCCAGTACTTC. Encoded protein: CASSPRETQYF.

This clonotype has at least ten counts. CDR3: CASSPGSSEQYF. For the CDR3, the DNA is TGTGCCAGCAGCCCTGGGTCTTCCGAGCAGTACTTC. The chain links TRBV12-3 or TRBV12-4 to TRBJ2-7; unclear D gene. V shed 6 bases and J shed 6 bases, with 12 bases lying between them. This CDR3 has 12 amino acids.

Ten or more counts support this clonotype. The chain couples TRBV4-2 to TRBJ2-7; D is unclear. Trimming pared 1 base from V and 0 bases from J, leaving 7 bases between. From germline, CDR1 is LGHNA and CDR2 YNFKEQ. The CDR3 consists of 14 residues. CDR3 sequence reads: CASSQVLGSYEQYF. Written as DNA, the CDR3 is TGTGCCAGCAGCCAAGTCCTAGGCTCCTACGAGCAGTACTTC.

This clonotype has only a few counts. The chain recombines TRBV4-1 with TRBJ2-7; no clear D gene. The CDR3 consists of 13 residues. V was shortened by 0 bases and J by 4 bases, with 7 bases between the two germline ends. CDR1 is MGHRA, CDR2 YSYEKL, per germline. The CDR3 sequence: CASSQEGRYEQYF. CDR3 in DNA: TGCGCCAGCAGCCAAGAGGGAAGATACGAGCAGTACTTC.

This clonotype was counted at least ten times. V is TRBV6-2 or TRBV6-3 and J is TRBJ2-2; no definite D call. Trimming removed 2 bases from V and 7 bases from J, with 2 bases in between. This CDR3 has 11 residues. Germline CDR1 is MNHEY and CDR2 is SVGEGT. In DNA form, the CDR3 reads TGTGCCAGCAGTTACGGCGGGGAGCTGTTTTTT. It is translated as CASSYGGELFF.

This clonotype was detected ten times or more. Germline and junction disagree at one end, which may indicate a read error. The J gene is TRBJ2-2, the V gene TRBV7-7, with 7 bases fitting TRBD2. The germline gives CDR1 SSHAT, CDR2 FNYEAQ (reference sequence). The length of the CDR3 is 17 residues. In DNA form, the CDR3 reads TGTGCTAGCAGCCCCCTTCTAGCGGAGAAGAACACCGGGGAGCTGTTTTTT. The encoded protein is CASSPLLAEKNTGELFF.

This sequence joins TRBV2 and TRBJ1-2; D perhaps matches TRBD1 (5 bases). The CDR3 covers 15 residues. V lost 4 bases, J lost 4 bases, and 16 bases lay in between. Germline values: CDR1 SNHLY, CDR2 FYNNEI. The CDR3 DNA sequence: TGTGCCAGCAGTGGGTCAGGGACCCTGATCTATGGCTACACCTTC. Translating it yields CASSGSGTLIYGYTF.

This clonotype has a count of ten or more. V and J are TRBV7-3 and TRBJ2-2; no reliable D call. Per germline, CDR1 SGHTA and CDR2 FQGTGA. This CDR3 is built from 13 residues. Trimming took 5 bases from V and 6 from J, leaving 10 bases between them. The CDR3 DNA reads TGTGCCAGCAGCCCCCCAGCCCCCGGGGAGCTGTTTTTT. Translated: CASSPPAPGELFF.

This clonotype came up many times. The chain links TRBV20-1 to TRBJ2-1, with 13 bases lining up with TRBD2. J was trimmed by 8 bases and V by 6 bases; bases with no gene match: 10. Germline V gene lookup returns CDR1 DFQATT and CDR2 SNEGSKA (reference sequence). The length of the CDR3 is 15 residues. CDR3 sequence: CSATFGTSGTHEQFF. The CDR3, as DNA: TGCAGTGCGACGTTCGGGACTAGCGGGACACATGAGCAGTTCTTC.

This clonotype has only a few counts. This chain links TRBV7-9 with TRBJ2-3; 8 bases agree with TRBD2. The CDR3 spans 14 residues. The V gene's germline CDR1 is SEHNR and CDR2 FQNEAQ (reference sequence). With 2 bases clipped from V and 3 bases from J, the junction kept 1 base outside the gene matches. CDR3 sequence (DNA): TGTGCCAGCAGCTTAAAGCGGGGGACAGATACGCAGTATTTT. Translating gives CASSLKRGTDTQYF.